The clone carrying this T cell receptor (beta chain) came up many times. A single record per CDR3 protein comes from TCRdb applying MiXCR to the RACE reads. Among tens of thousands of distinct CDR3 sequences, 9.6% were seen once, and the ten largest hold roughly a tenth. The germline V gene has CDR1 SQVTM and CDR2 ANQGSEA. Trimming cost V 2 bases and J 3 bases; bases outside gene matches: 3. This CDR3 has 14 amino acids. The data were obtained in a study of human T cells and chemical hapten exposure. Time point given: pre-sensitization, week 0. Treatment here: therapeutic diphenylcyclopropenone sensitization with weekly scalp DPC. Researchers extracted total RNA from unfractionated whole blood.

The chain joins TRBV29-1 to TRBJ2-1; 8 positions match TRBD2. The sequence was obtained from a young woman with alopecia areata. Some clones in this sample may be carry-over from other donors' samples. Sample: whole blood, taken in connection with sensitization to the hapten diphenylcyclopropenone (DPC). CDR3 nucleotide sequence: TGCAGCGTTGAACGGGGGGGCATCTACAATGAGCAGTTCTTC. Its protein is CSVERGGIYNEQFF.